Below are 18 T cell receptor beta chains sequenced from a single sample in a study of blood T cell repertoires in COVID-19 (dated by TCRdb to about 2020). Libraries came from the immunoSEQ multiplex PCR assay. TCRdb took over this immuneACCESS table, retaining in-frame rearrangements with V and J assigned. Such tables are incomplete; in checked studies, under half of the missing clones stem from an unresolved V gene, and the remainder is unexplained. In this sample the table shows almost 400,000 clones, approximately 87% of which occur a single time. Around 0.95% of the sample is in the top ten clones. Sequenced input: PBMCs or T cells enriched from blood (not recorded which). All receptors derive from a woman in her thirties with acute COVID-19.

V usage is TRBV27 and J usage is TRBJ2-3; D perhaps matches TRBD1 (5 bases). CDR3 size: 15 residues. Germline V lookup: CDR1 MNHEY, CDR2 SMNVEV (reference sequence). Trimming left V 5 bases short and J 1 base short, with 13 bases between. CDR3 protein: CASSGVGAGTDTQYF. The CDR3 region has the DNA TGTGCCAGCAGTGGGGTAGGGGCTGGCACAGATACGCAGTATTTT.

The chain employs TRBV24-1 and TRBJ1-6; D unresolved. The germline CDR1 and CDR2 sequences are KGHDR and SFDVKD. This CDR3 has 15 residues. The V gene lost 5 bases and the J gene lost 4 bases, with 11 bases spanning the gap. CDR3 DNA: TGTGCCACCAGTGCACCCGACACTTATAATTCACCCCTCCACTTT. Translated, it gives CATSAPDTYNSPLHF.

This chain joins TRBV6-2 or TRBV6-3 and TRBJ2-1; 9 bases line up with TRBD2. J lost 0 bases, V lost 2 bases, and 14 bases had no gene match. From germline, CDR1 is MNHEY and CDR2 SVGEGT. This CDR3 has 20 amino acids. The CDR3 nucleotides are TGTGCCAGCAGTTACCCGGCCCGGCGGGGGGGTGTCGGCTCCTACAATGAGCAGTTCTTC. This gives the protein CASSYPARRGGVGSYNEQFF.

V usage is TRBV11-2 and J usage is TRBJ2-7; maybe TRBD2 (5 bases). The V end lost 1 base, the J end lost 7 bases, and 11 bases lay between the germline ends. Germline V gene lookup returns CDR1 SGHAT and CDR2 FQNNGV. The CDR3 runs to 13 residues. For the CDR3, the DNA is TGTGCCAGCAGCTTAGTAGGCCGGGAAGAGCAGTACTTC. Its protein is CASSLVGREEQYF.

As for this clone: This same CDR3 is encoded by further DNA sequences in the sample. The chain recombines TRBV5-1 with TRBJ2-1, with TRBD2 as a possible D gene (5 bases). Germline V gene sequence: CDR1 SGHRS, CDR2 YFSETQ. This CDR3 contains 14 residues. V was cut by 0 bases and J by 5 bases, with 9 bases left in between. CDR3 sequence reads: CASSLVAGDNEQFF. The CDR3 DNA is TGCGCCAGCAGCTTGGTTGCCGGGGACAATGAGCAGTTCTTC.

The rearrangement joins TRBV28 to TRBJ1-5, with a tentative D call TRBD1 (6 bases). Germline CDR1 and CDR2: MDHEN and SYDVKM. Trimming took off 1 base at V and 2 bases at J, with 9 bases between the two ends. The CDR3 is made up of 15 amino acids. CDR3 region: CASSLFRGGNQPQHF. CDR3 in DNA: TGTGCCAGCAGTTTATTCAGGGGTGGCAATCAGCCCCAGCATTTT.

V is TRBV25-1 and J is TRBJ2-1; D is uncertain. V was clipped by 1 base and J by 8 bases, with 18 bases between them. The length of the CDR3 is 16 residues. The germline V gene encodes CDR1 MGHDK and CDR2 SYGVNS. The CDR3 region has the DNA TGTGCCAGCAGTGAATGTCGGCTAGTTTTGGTGGATGAGCAGTTCTTC. It translates to CASSECRLVLVDEQFF.

The chain is built from TRBV9 and TRBJ1-6; TRBD1 matches at 8 bases. V trimming: 3 bases; J trimming: 6 bases; junction bases outside the gene matches: 11. This CDR3 is built from 17 residues. CDR1 and CDR2 (germline): SGDLS, YYNGEE. CDR3 nucleotides: TGTGCCAGCAGCGAGAGGGACAGGTTGGGATTTAATTCACCCCTCCACTTT. Its translation is CASSERDRLGFNSPLHF.

The chain carries TRBV29-1 and TRBJ2-5, with TRBD1 as a possible D gene (6 bases). Germline values: CDR1 SQVTM, CDR2 ANQGSEA. Trimming cost V 3 bases and J 5 bases, with 10 bases left between them. This CDR3 region has 12 residues. CDR3 bases: TGCAGCGTTGACCTAAGGGGGGAGACCCAGTACTTC. This codes for CSVDLRGETQYF.

The chain recombines TRBV7-2 with TRBJ2-1, with 9 bases that match TRBD2. The trim removed 2 bases at V and 8 bases at J, leaving 7 bases unmatched. In germline, CDR1 is SGHTA, CDR2 FQGNSA. The CDR3 totals 15 residues. In DNA form, the CDR3 reads TGTGCCAGCAGCTTAATGTCTAGCGGGGTCGATGAGCAGTTCTTC. It is translated as CASSLMSSGVDEQFF. Full variable domain (outside the CDR3, taken from reference TRBV7-2 and TRBJ2-1): GAGVSQSPSNKVTEKGKDVELRCDPISGHTALYWYRQSLGQGLEFLIYFQGNSAPDKSGLPSDRFSAERTGGSVSTLTIQRTQQEDSAVYLCASSLMSSGVDEQFFGPGTRLTVL.

This chain uses TRBV2 with TRBJ2-7; TRBD2 matches 7 bases. The CDR3 runs 16 residues. Losses at the gene ends were 7 bases for V and 0 bases for J; bases not matched to a gene: 12. Germline CDR1 reads SNHLY; CDR2 reads FYNNEI. The CDR3 bases are TGTGCCAGCACACCTTTAGCGGGCCAGAGCTCCTACGAGCAGTACTTC. It is translated as CASTPLAGQSSYEQYF. The full variable domain, in which reference TRBV2 and TRBJ2-7 provide the parts outside the CDR3, is EPEVTQTPSHQVTQMGQEVILRCVPISNHLYFYWYRQILGQKVEFLVSFYNNEISEKSEIFDDQFSVERPDGSNFTLKIRSTKLEDSAMYFCASTPLAGQSSYEQYFGPGTRLTVT.

The rearrangement links TRBV7-2 to TRBJ1-2; tentative D call: TRBD1 (6 bases). Germline V lookup: CDR1 SGHTA, CDR2 FQGNSA. CDR3 length: 14 amino acids. The V gene lost 2 bases and the J gene lost 12 bases, with 19 bases spanning the gap. CDR3 sequence (DNA): TGTGCCAGCAGCTTAACTCATATAGGGGGGGAACACACCTTC. Protein sequence: CASSLTHIGGEHTF.

This clone was detected a few times. CDR3 DNA sequence: TGTGCCAGCAGCCAAGCGGGACTAGCATCCCGTACCTATTTT. Amino acids: CASSQAGLASRTYF. The gene calls are TRBV3-1 (or the pseudogene TRBV3-2) and TRBJ2-3; 9 positions match TRBD2. Trimming took 1 base from V and 15 from J; bases not matched to a gene: 11. The CDR3 sequence is 14 residues long. The germline CDR1 and CDR2 sequences are LGHDT and YNNKEL (reference sequence).

This sequence joins TRBV2 and TRBJ2-2, with TRBD2 matching over 11 bases. Per germline, CDR1 SNHLY and CDR2 FYNNEI. The CDR3 is 17 residues long. With V trimmed by 6 bases and J by 0 bases, 6 bases remained unmatched. The CDR3: CASRKTSGVANTGELFF. CDR3 sequence (DNA): TGTGCCAGCAGAAAGACTAGCGGGGTAGCGAACACCGGGGAGCTGTTTTTT.

V gene TRBV5-1 combines with J gene TRBJ2-4, with D possibly being TRBD1 (6 bases). The CDR3 covers 14 residues. Germline V gene sequence: CDR1 SGHRS, CDR2 YFSETQ. Trimming cost V 2 bases and J 3 bases, with 9 bases left between them. CDR3 sequence: CASSLEGDKNIQYF. In DNA form, the CDR3 reads TGCGCCAGCAGCTTAGAGGGGGACAAAAACATTCAGTACTTC.

The genes are TRBV5-6 and TRBJ1-1, with a possible D match to TRBD1 (5 bases). Per germline, CDR1 SGHDT and CDR2 YYEEEE. This CDR3 has 16 residues. Trimming shortened V by 3 bases and J by 0 bases, and 15 bases separated the two germline ends. The CDR3 is CASSSRRGEMNTEAFF. For the CDR3, the DNA is TGTGCCAGCAGCTCCCGTAGGGGCGAAATGAACACTGAAGCTTTCTTT. The complete variable domain, with remaining parts taken from reference TRBV5-6 and TRBJ1-1, reads DAGVTQSPTHLIKTRGQQVTLRCSPKSGHDTVSWYQQALGQGPQFIFQYYEEEERQRGNFPDRFSGHQFPNYSSELNVNALLLGDSALYLCASSSRRGEMNTEAFFGQGTRLTVV.

The rearrangement uses TRBV19 and TRBJ2-7; 7 bases match TRBD1. Germline-derived CDR1 and CDR2 are LNHDA and SQIVND (reference sequence). The CDR3 is 15 amino acids. The trim removed 3 bases at V and 2 bases at J, leaving 7 bases unmatched. The CDR3 here is CASSISGQATYEQYF. CDR3 in DNA: TGTGCCAGTAGTATTTCCGGACAGGCGACCTACGAGCAGTACTTC. Using reference TRBV19 and TRBJ2-7 for the parts outside the CDR3, the full variable domain is DGGITQSPKYLFRKEGQNVTLSCEQNLNHDAMYWYRQDPGQGLRLIYYSQIVNDFQKGDIAEGYSVSREKKESFPLTVTSAQKNPTAFYLCASSISGQATYEQYFGPGTRLTVT.

V is TRBV11-2 and J is TRBJ1-2, with D unclear. The CDR3 is made up of 17 amino acids. Deletions cut 0 bases from V and 1 base from J, with 15 bases between. Germline V gene sequence: CDR1 SGHAT, CDR2 FQNNGV. CDR3 DNA sequence: TGTGCCAGCAGCTTAGATCTGACACCGGCAGTTAACTATGGCTACACCTTC. Its translation is CASSLDLTPAVNYGYTF.